These T cell receptor beta chains were read from a single sample in a study of CD8+ T cells in alopecia areata. The protocol was immunoSEQ multiplex PCR, while the TCRdb copy is restricted to in-frame clones and leaves out a portion. The sample holds some 100,000 clones, more than 30% seen once. The sample comprised CD4+ T cells sorted from blood. Receptors were obtained from a human donor with alopecia areata. The CDR3 runs from the conserved cysteine through the conserved F or W.

CDR3 length: 15
J gene: TRBJ2-2
V gene: TRBV4-3
CDR3 protein: CASSQVGVRTGELFF

CDR3 length: 13
J gene: TRBJ1-1
V gene: TRBV9
CDR3 protein: CASSVDRNTEAFF

CDR3 length: 13
J gene: TRBJ2-7
V gene: TRBV29-1
CDR3 protein: CSVEDHLSNEQYF

CDR3 length: 13
J gene: TRBJ1-2
V gene: TRBV29-1
CDR3 protein: CSVQRGQAYGYTF

CDR3 length: 15
J gene: TRBJ1-1
V gene: TRBV30
CDR3 protein: CAWSVDSGQNTEAFF

CDR3 length: 13
J gene: TRBJ1-1
V gene: TRBV29-1
CDR3 protein: CSVEDQANTEAFF

CDR3 length: 14
J gene: TRBJ2-4
V gene: TRBV25-1
CDR3 protein: CASSESALRTGQYF

CDR3 length: 14
J gene: TRBJ1-1
V gene: TRBV25-1
CDR3 protein: CASSDQGYGTEAFF

CDR3 length: 11
J gene: TRBJ2-7
V gene: TRBV29-1
CDR3 protein: CSVVSGYEQYF

CDR3 length: 14
J gene: TRBJ2-7
V gene: TRBV4-3
CDR3 protein: CASSHGTSGAEQYF

CDR3 length: 13
J gene: TRBJ2-1
V gene: TRBV29-1
CDR3 protein: CSVPPGNGNEQFF

CDR3 length: 13
J gene: TRBJ1-5
V gene: TRBV28
CDR3 protein: CASRETLNQPQHF

CDR3 length: 12
J gene: TRBJ2-3
V gene: TRBV29-1
CDR3 protein: CSVDGVTDTQYF

CDR3 length: 13
J gene: TRBJ1-1
V gene: TRBV7-9
CDR3 protein: CASSSLEGSEAFF

CDR3 length: 11
J gene: TRBJ1-2
V gene: TRBV29-1
CDR3 protein: CSDRTGGGYTF

CDR3 length: 14
J gene: TRBJ2-5
V gene: TRBV7-9
CDR3 protein: CASRLGQDLGTQYF

CDR3 length: 14
J gene: TRBJ2-2
V gene: TRBV7-2
CDR3 protein: CASSLHQLGGELFF

CDR3 length: 16
J gene: TRBJ2-1
V gene: TRBV19
CDR3 protein: CASTENGGTAYNEQFF

CDR3 length: 13
J gene: TRBJ2-5
V gene: TRBV30
CDR3 protein: CAWSVGGQETQYF

CDR3 length: 11
J gene: TRBJ1-2
V gene: TRBV30
CDR3 protein: CAWVTGSWYTF

CDR3 length: 13
J gene: TRBJ1-1
V gene: TRBV7-9
CDR3 protein: CASSQTGYAEAFF

CDR3 length: 13
J gene: TRBJ2-3
V gene: TRBV7-9
CDR3 protein: CASSLTQADTQYF

CDR3 length: 13
J gene: TRBJ2-1
V gene: TRBV4-3
CDR3 protein: CASSHLIRSEQFF

CDR3 length: 15
J gene: TRBJ2-1
V gene: TRBV5-1
CDR3 protein: CASSLEPGIVDEQFF

CDR3 length: 13
J gene: TRBJ1-1
V gene: TRBV29-1
CDR3 protein: CSADRGQGTEAFF

CDR3 length: 13
J gene: TRBJ1-2
V gene: TRBV19
CDR3 protein: CASSLDISYGYTF

CDR3 length: 14
J gene: TRBJ2-7
V gene: TRBV4-2
CDR3 protein: CASSPGTSGDEQYF

CDR3 length: 14
J gene: TRBJ1-2
V gene: TRBV29-1
CDR3 protein: CSVEDRGQNYGYTF

CDR3 length: 14
J gene: TRBJ2-2
V gene: TRBV29-1
CDR3 protein: CSVGKDSNTGELFF

CDR3 length: 14
J gene: TRBJ2-7
V gene: TRBV13
CDR3 protein: CASRVTGGNYEQYF

CDR3 length: 11
J gene: TRBJ2-7
V gene: TRBV30
CDR3 protein: CAWSARDEQYF

CDR3 length: 13
J gene: TRBJ2-6
V gene: TRBV7-9
CDR3 protein: CASSLGTVNVLTF

CDR3 length: 15
J gene: TRBJ2-5
V gene: TRBV4-1
CDR3 protein: CASSQVQRSQETQYF

CDR3 length: 15
J gene: TRBJ2-2
V gene: TRBV2
CDR3 protein: CASSEVGLVAGELFF

CDR3 length: 12
J gene: TRBJ1-1
V gene: TRBV29-1
CDR3 protein: CSVVKSNTEAFF

CDR3 length: 12
J gene: TRBJ2-7
V gene: TRBV2
CDR3 protein: CASKARHYEQYF

CDR3 length: 15
J gene: TRBJ2-1
V gene: TRBV7-2
CDR3 protein: CATHPGLDIYNEQFF

CDR3 length: 13
J gene: TRBJ1-5
V gene: TRBV29-1
CDR3 protein: CSAGTGYNQPQHF

CDR3 length: 12
J gene: TRBJ1-1
V gene: TRBV29-1
CDR3 protein: CSVAPAGTEAFF

CDR3 length: 15
J gene: TRBJ2-5
V gene: TRBV30
CDR3 protein: CAWSEQGIRRETQYF

CDR3 length: 14
J gene: TRBJ1-2
V gene: TRBV25-1
CDR3 protein: CASSEDRDSYGYTF

CDR3 length: 12
J gene: TRBJ2-7
V gene: TRBV28
CDR3 protein: CASRTQGYEQYF

CDR3 length: 15
J gene: TRBJ1-2
V gene: TRBV5-1
CDR3 protein: CASSLGEAGDYGYTF

CDR3 length: 16
J gene: TRBJ2-7
V gene: TRBV27
CDR3 protein: CASSPVDRRRSYEQYF

CDR3 length: 13
J gene: TRBJ1-2
V gene: TRBV28
CDR3 protein: CASSFEGGDGYTF

CDR3 length: 13
J gene: TRBJ1-2
V gene: TRBV28
CDR3 protein: CASSSIWDGGYTF

CDR3 length: 13
J gene: TRBJ2-2
V gene: TRBV29-1
CDR3 protein: CSACITGAGELFF